What follows are 27 T cell receptor beta chains derived from one specimen sequenced in a study of Graves' ophthalmopathy and Graves' hyperthyroidism. TCR beta CDR3 regions were amplified from RNA transcripts. RT-PCR was first run with HTBI primers, then multiplex PCR in a second round. A single record per CDR3 protein comes from TCRdb applying MiXCR to the multiplex PCR reads. This table holds roughly 1.1 million distinct CDR3 sequences, approximately 35% found once. The sample was peripheral blood or thyroid tissue (not recorded which). The source of these receptors is an adult man with Graves' hyperthyroidism.

This chain links TRBV5-5 with TRBJ1-2; 7 nucleotides align to TRBD1. Trimming took 2 bases from V and 10 from J; bases not matched to a gene: 8. CDR1 and CDR2 from the germline V gene are SGHKS and YYEKEE (reference sequence). This CDR3 spans 13 amino acids. Here the CDR3 reads CASSLGQGGDYTF. In DNA, the CDR3 is TGTGCCAGCAGCTTAGGGCAGGGGGGGGACTACACCTTC.

This clonotype was observed many times. The V gene is TRBV5-1, the J gene TRBJ1-6; 7 nucleotides line up with TRBD1. The V gene's germline CDR1 is SGHRS and CDR2 YFSETQ. Trimming took 0 bases from V and 5 from J; bases not matched to a gene: 2. The CDR3 totals 15 residues. As DNA, the CDR3 is TGCGCCAGCAGCTTGGGGGACAGCCATAATTCACCCCTCCACTTT. Its translation: CASSLGDSHNSPLHF.

This clonotype was seen at least ten times. The chain carries TRBV12-3 or TRBV12-4 and TRBJ2-5; 7 nucleotides agree with TRBD2. The CDR3 totals 13 residues. With V trimmed by 8 bases and J by 5 bases, 8 bases remained unmatched. The CDR3 DNA sequence: TGTGCCAGCTTGAGCGGGGTGGGGGAGACCCAGTACTTC. Translated: CASLSGVGETQYF.

This rearrangement joins TRBV7-4 to TRBJ2-7, with D maybe TRBD1 (5 bases). CDR1 and CDR2 (germline): SGHVT, SQSDAQ. Trimming cost V 1 base and J 3 bases, with 10 bases left between them. There are 14 residues in the CDR3. The CDR3 sequence is CASSLGTLFYEQYF. The CDR3 DNA sequence: TGTGCCAGCAGCTTAGGGACACTCTTCTACGAGCAGTACTTC.

The chain recombines TRBV7-2 with TRBJ2-1, with 12 positions matching TRBD2. V dropped 4 bases and J dropped 6; count of bases not matched to a gene: 4. There are 15 residues in the CDR3. Germline V lookup: CDR1 SGHTA, CDR2 FQGNSA. DNA of the CDR3: TGTGCCAGCAGCTCTAGCGGGAGGGGTGGCAATGAGCAGTTCTTC. This translates into CASSSSGRGGNEQFF.

J is TRBJ2-2 and V is TRBV7-8; possible D gene TRBD1, 7 bases. Per germline, CDR1 SGHVS and CDR2 FQNEAQ. Trimming pared 5 bases from V and 6 bases from J, leaving 19 bases between. The CDR3 extends over 16 amino acids. CDR3 sequence: CASSPLTGRDSGELFF. CDR3 nucleotide sequence: TGTGCCAGCAGCCCCTTGACAGGGCGGGACTCCGGGGAGCTGTTTTTT. The variable domain in full, completed from reference TRBV7-8 and TRBJ2-2, reads GAGVSQSPRYKVAKRGQDVALRCDPISGHVSLFWYQQALGQGPEFLTYFQNEAQLDKSGLPSDRFFAERPEGSVSTLKIQRTQQEDSAVYLCASSPLTGRDSGELFFGEGSRLTVL.

The J gene is TRBJ2-2, the V gene TRBV7-3; the D call may be TRBD1 or TRBD2 (5 bases each). This CDR3 has 14 amino acids. Germline V gene data show CDR1 as SGHTA and CDR2 as FQGTGA. Trimming left V 0 bases short and J 5 bases short, with 7 bases between. This chain's CDR3 is CASSLTRGTGELFF. The CDR3 DNA reads TGTGCCAGCAGCTTAACGAGGGGAACCGGGGAGCTGTTTTTT.

Details on this clonotype: Given a much more abundant clone one base away, this may be a read error. The chain couples TRBV5-1 to TRBJ1-1; 8 bases are a match to TRBD1. Germline V gene sequence: CDR1 SGHRS, CDR2 YFSETQ. Losses at the gene ends were 0 bases for V and 13 bases for J; bases not matched to a gene: 14. This CDR3 has 15 amino acids. The CDR3: CASSLAAGGSMGVFF. CDR3 in DNA: TGCGCCAGCAGCTTGGCGGCAGGGGGCTCTATGGGAGTTTTCTTT.

This clonotype has at least ten counts. The chain couples TRBV13 to TRBJ2-7; D perhaps matches TRBD1 (6 bases). V was cut by 5 bases and J by 7 bases, with 15 bases left in between. From germline, CDR1 is PRHDT and CDR2 FYEKMQ (reference sequence). This CDR3 comprises 13 residues. The CDR3 region has the DNA TGTGCCAGCAGCACAAGACAGGTTTCGGAGCAGTACTTC. Its translation is CASSTRQVSEQYF.

In its sample, this clonotype was seen a few times. V and J are TRBV20-1 and TRBJ1-5; D not resolved. The CDR3 is 13 residues long. V was clipped by 0 bases and J by 6 bases, with 9 bases between them. CDR1 and CDR2 from the germline V gene are DFQATT and SNEGSKA (reference sequence). The CDR3: CSARDFLSQPQHF. CDR3 DNA sequence: TGCAGTGCTAGAGACTTTTTATCTCAGCCCCAGCATTTT.

The sample holds many counts of this clonotype. The rearrangement uses TRBV7-2 and TRBJ1-6; D perhaps matches TRBD1 (6 bases). CDR1 and CDR2 from the germline V gene are SGHTA and FQGNSA. The CDR3 runs to 14 residues. V was clipped by 7 bases and J by 6 bases, with 13 bases between them. In DNA form, the CDR3 reads TGTGCCAGCAAACGACAGGTCCTTAATTCACCCCTCCACTTT. It codes for CASKRQVLNSPLHF.

This clonotype was seen only once. Mismatch with germline at one junction end may stem from a read error. The rearrangement joins TRBV5-1 to TRBJ1-1, with 7 bases fitting TRBD1. This CDR3 has 13 residues. Per the germline V gene, CDR1 is SGHRS and CDR2 is YFSETQ. DNA for the CDR3: TGCGCCGGCAGCTTCCGGGACAGCACTGAAGCTTTCTTT. It specifies CAGSFRDSTEAFF.

V gene TRBV12-3 or TRBV12-4 combines with J gene TRBJ1-4, with TRBD1 as a possible D gene (5 bases). The CDR3 is made up of 17 amino acids. V was shortened by 1 base and J by 0 bases, with 12 bases between the two germline ends. CDR3 sequence: CASSLGSGTATNEKLFF. Written as DNA, the CDR3 is TGTGCCAGCAGTTTAGGTTCCGGGACGGCAACTAATGAAAAACTGTTTTTT.

This clonotype was seen many times. J is TRBJ2-5 and V is TRBV20-1, with 8 bases identical to TRBD2. This CDR3 is built from 16 residues. The junction had 10 bases not matched to a gene; V was cut back by 0 bases and J by 4 bases. CDR1 is DFQATT, CDR2 SNEGSKA, per germline (reference sequence). The CDR3 loop is CSARDVGRGRGETQYF. CDR3 bases: TGCAGTGCTAGAGACGTCGGGAGGGGGAGAGGAGAGACCCAGTACTTC.

The V gene is TRBV7-2, the J gene TRBJ1-1, with D perhaps matching TRBD1 (5 bases). CDR3 size: 16 residues. The germline CDR1 and CDR2 sequences are SGHTA and FQGNSA. V was pared by 2 bases and J by 1 base, with 14 bases between. DNA for the CDR3: TGTGCCAGCAGCTTAAGGGTTCAGCAGGGGAACACTGAAGCTTTCTTT. Its translation is CASSLRVQQGNTEAFF.

With respect to this clonotype: The junction differs from germline at one of its ends, possibly a read error. Here the CDR3 DNA reads TGTGCCTGCAGTGCTCTCGACGGGGGGTTCAGCACCGGGGAGCTGTTTTTT. It encodes CACSALDGGFSTGELFF. V and J are TRBV2 and TRBJ2-2, with TRBD2 matching over 7 bases. This CDR3 has 17 residues. From germline, CDR1 is SNHLY and CDR2 FYNNEI.

This clonotype has ten or more counts. The chain uses TRBV5-1 and TRBJ2-7; TRBD2 might be the D (7 bases). CDR3 length: 14 amino acids. The V gene lost 1 base and the J gene lost 2 bases, with 10 bases spanning the gap. The germline V gene encodes CDR1 SGHRS and CDR2 YFSETQ. The CDR3 is CASSLKGGTYEQYF. DNA of the CDR3: TGCGCCAGCAGCTTGAAGGGGGGGACCTACGAGCAGTACTTC. Combining the CDR3 with reference TRBV5-1 and TRBJ2-7 gives the whole variable domain KAGVTQTPRYLIKTRGQQVTLSCSPISGHRSVSWYQQTPGQGLQFLFEYFSETQRNKGNFPGRFSGRQFSNSRSEMNVSTLELGDSALYLCASSLKGGTYEQYFGPGTRLTVT.

V and J are TRBV6-2 or TRBV6-3 and TRBJ2-7, with 14 positions matching TRBD2. J was trimmed by 4 bases and V by 4 bases; bases with no gene match: 6. Germline-derived CDR1 and CDR2 are MNHEY and SVGEGT. This CDR3 comprises 16 residues. The CDR3 sequence is CASSSLRLAGGYEQYF. CDR3 nucleotides: TGTGCCAGCAGTTCTCTCCGACTAGCGGGAGGGTACGAGCAGTACTTC.

A few counts support this clonotype. V usage is TRBV20-1 and J usage is TRBJ2-2, with 11 bases matching TRBD1. Germline V gene sequence: CDR1 DFQATT, CDR2 SNEGSKA (reference sequence). V was pared by 7 bases and J by 7 bases, with 8 bases of the junction left unmatched. The CDR3 is made up of 14 amino acids. Written as DNA, the CDR3 is TGCAGTGGAATGGACAGGGGGCTACACGGGGAGCTGTTTTTT. Encoded protein: CSGMDRGLHGELFF.

This chain connects TRBV7-2 to TRBJ2-5, with 15 bases that match TRBD2. The CDR3 loop spans 17 amino acids. CDR1 and CDR2 (germline): SGHTA, FQGNSA. After removal of 1 base from V and 5 bases from J, the junction contained 5 bases not matched to a gene. This CDR3 is CASSLVGTSGGRETQYF. The CDR3 bases are TGTGCCAGCAGCTTAGTTGGGACTAGCGGGGGGCGGGAGACCCAGTACTTC.

This clonotype has at least ten counts. This chain joins TRBV10-3 and TRBJ1-5, with 9 bases aligning to TRBD1. CDR1 ENHRY and CDR2 SYGVKD come from the germline V gene. V trimming: 2 bases; J trimming: 6 bases; junction bases outside the gene matches: 11. This CDR3 comprises 17 residues. The CDR3 reads CAISEPLSGTGIQPQHF. The DNA of the CDR3 is TGTGCCATCAGTGAGCCCCTTTCCGGGACAGGGATTCAGCCCCAGCATTTT.

This clonotype has at least ten counts. The rearrangement links TRBV9 to TRBJ1-6; 7 positions agree with TRBD1. Trimming cost V 2 bases and J 10 bases; bases outside gene matches: 9. Germline lookup yields CDR1 SGDLS and CDR2 YYNGEE. The CDR3 is made up of 15 amino acids. The CDR3 bases are TGTGCCAGCAGCGTGACGACAGGGTTGGTGTCACCCCTCCACTTT. This gives the protein CASSVTTGLVSPLHF.

This clonotype was detected many times. The V call is TRBV11-2, the J call TRBJ1-1; D gene ambiguous. This CDR3 has 15 residues. V was trimmed by 9 bases and J by 3 bases, leaving 20 bases between them. Germline loops: CDR1 SGHAT, CDR2 FQNNGV. In nucleotides, the CDR3 is TGTGCCAGTAAAACTATGGAGGTGATCGACACTGAAGCTTTCTTT. Translated: CASKTMEVIDTEAFF.

This clonotype has a handful of counts. The rearrangement joins TRBV6-6 to TRBJ1-1; D remains unclear. CDR3 length: 17 residues. V gave up 0 bases and J gave up 8 bases, with 22 bases separating them. Germline lookup yields CDR1 MNHNY and CDR2 SVGAGI (reference sequence). CDR3 coding DNA: TGTGCCAGCAGTTACTCTTGGGCCAGGCGGAAATGGAACGAAGCTTTCTTT. Encoded protein: CASSYSWARRKWNEAFF.

The J gene is TRBJ1-1, the V gene TRBV29-1; D not certain. With 4 bases removed from V and 3 bases from J, the gap between germline ends came to 12 bases. Germline loops: CDR1 SQVTM, CDR2 ANQGSEA. This CDR3 region has 13 residues. CDR3 coding DNA: TGCAGCGTTGTAACGGTCTCGGACACTGAAGCTTTCTTT. This codes for CSVVTVSDTEAFF.

The chain combines TRBV7-8 with TRBJ2-7, with TRBD1 identical over 7 bases. V lost 6 bases and J lost 1; bases outside the gene matches: 9. Per germline, CDR1 SGHVS and CDR2 FQNEAQ. There are 15 residues in the CDR3. CDR3 loop: CASRKWDSFSYEQYF. CDR3 nucleotides: TGTGCCAGCAGGAAATGGGACAGCTTTTCCTACGAGCAGTACTTC.

This clonotype turned up a few times. The chain combines TRBV30 with TRBJ1-5; the D is unclear. CDR1 is GTSNPN, CDR2 SVGIG, per germline (reference sequence). This CDR3 region has 15 residues. Trimming cost V 2 bases and J 1 base, with 12 bases left between them. CDR3 nucleotide sequence: TGTGCCTGGAGTCGGGGTTTGGGAAGCAATCAGCCCCAGCATTTT. Translating gives CAWSRGLGSNQPQHF.